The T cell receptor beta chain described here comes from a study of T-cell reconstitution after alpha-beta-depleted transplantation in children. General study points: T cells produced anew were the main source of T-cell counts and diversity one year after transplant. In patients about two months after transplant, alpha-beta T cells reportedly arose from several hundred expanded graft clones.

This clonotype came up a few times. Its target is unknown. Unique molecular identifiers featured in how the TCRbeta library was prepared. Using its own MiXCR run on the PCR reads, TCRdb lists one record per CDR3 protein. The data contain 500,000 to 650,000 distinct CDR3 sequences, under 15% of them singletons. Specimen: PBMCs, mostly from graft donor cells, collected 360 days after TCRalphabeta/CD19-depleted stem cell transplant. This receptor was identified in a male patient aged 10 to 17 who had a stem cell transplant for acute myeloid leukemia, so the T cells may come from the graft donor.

The chain's CDR3 is CSVGGLAHYEQYF. The CDR3 nucleotides are TGCAGCGTTGGAGGACTAGCTCACTACGAGCAGTACTTC. The rearrangement links TRBV29-1 to TRBJ2-7, with 8 nucleotides matching TRBD2. The ends lost 4 bases at V and 3 bases at J; junction bases unmatched: 5. CDR3 length: 13 residues. The germline CDR1 and CDR2 sequences are SQVTM and ANQGSEA.